This T cell receptor (beta chain) was found in a study of naive and memory T cell subsets (dated by TCRdb to 2017 to 2019). Broadly, across the study: In the figure summarizing the skin biopsy and whole blood samples, some 10 blood donors, 7 tuberculin skin test biopsies and 3 saline control biopsies were reported. PCR2 was typically run as a SYBR Green qPCR and stopped at a set threshold, although low-input samples could use end-point PCR of five to six cycles instead.

Library creation used 5' RACE. For the blood and skin samples, TCR RNA was reverse transcribed with SuperScript IV using primers for the alpha and beta constant regions. The ligated cDNA was amplified by four rounds of PCR, in which nested alpha and beta constant region primers were used together with the SP2 primer. T4 RNA ligase 1 was used to ligate an oligonucleotide containing the Illumina SP2 primer and a UMI to the 3' end of the cDNA. The 12-nucleotide UMI consisted of two random hexamers with an eight-base spacer between the hexamers to prevent hairpin formation. From the second PCR onward, TCR alpha and beta chain libraries were processed separately, and dual indexing was applied for multiplexing. After pooling, the indexed libraries were analyzed by capillary electrophoresis and sequenced on either an Illumina MiSeq or NextSeq. PhiX DNA at about 4.5-7.5% was added to the libraries to raise base diversity and improve cluster recognition. The published analysis was carried out like this. UMIs were extracted from read 2 by Demultiplexor and combined with the TCR sequence from read 1, and reads were split according to sample indices. Decombinator identified V and J genes and V-J junctions, assigning each TCR a five-part identifier including V and J deletions. Collapsinator used UMIs to correct sequencing errors and PCR amplification heterogeneity, producing a UMI-based abundance for each TCR. CDR3Translator turned identifiers into nucleotide sequence, translated that sequence into amino acids, and pulled out CDR3 regions based on terminal motifs. Error-corrected alpha and beta TCR counts from blood and skin were compared after normalization to input RNA amount. TCRdb took the public reads, trimmed them with fastp at Q25, ran MiXCR for clone calling and kept in-frame beta chains. Each record represents a unique CDR3 protein, reported with the most common genes and DNA among its rows. The V and J calls were not made by the authors but by TCRdb's processing. In this sample the table shows approximately 24,000 distinct CDR3 sequences, less than 25% of which occur a single time. Of the sample, roughly 1.9% falls within the top ten clones.

For whole blood analysis, more than 2 ml of peripheral blood was collected from healthy adult volunteers into Tempus tubes, and RNA was extracted following the manufacturer's instructions. Using 3' ligation of a UMI-containing oligonucleotide to TCR cDNA, the study laid out a robust and sensitive protocol to amplify, sequence and analyze TCRs. Total RNA was treated with RQ1 DNase, without cell sorting, prior to reverse transcription, with an input of about 1 to 1000 ng being targeted. Libraries were prepared from skin biopsies and whole blood so that pipeline robustness could be tested in samples in which T cells form a minority population. This clonotype is medium-sized (0.01 to 0.1%). Which antigen it targets is not known. One base away there is no much larger clone; base qualities are not given. V drops 4 bases and J drops 4 bases, leaving 7 bases in between. Including the terminal cysteine and phenylalanine, the CDR3 comprises 12 residues. Just the 36-base CDR3 DNA is kept, in frame starting at base 1. The germline V gene provides CDR1 SQVTM and CDR2 ANQGSEA.

Paper-wide results and their limitations: The RNA-based method was acknowledged as potentially sensitive to TCR transcript changes with T cell activation and differentiation.

The V gene is TRBV29-1 and the J gene is TRBJ2-2; no D segment can be confidently identified. The receptor comes from a female donor in good health. The nucleotide sequence reads as follows: TGCAGCGTTGTGGTGGTCACCGGGGAGCTGTTTTTT. It translates as CSVVVVTGELFF.